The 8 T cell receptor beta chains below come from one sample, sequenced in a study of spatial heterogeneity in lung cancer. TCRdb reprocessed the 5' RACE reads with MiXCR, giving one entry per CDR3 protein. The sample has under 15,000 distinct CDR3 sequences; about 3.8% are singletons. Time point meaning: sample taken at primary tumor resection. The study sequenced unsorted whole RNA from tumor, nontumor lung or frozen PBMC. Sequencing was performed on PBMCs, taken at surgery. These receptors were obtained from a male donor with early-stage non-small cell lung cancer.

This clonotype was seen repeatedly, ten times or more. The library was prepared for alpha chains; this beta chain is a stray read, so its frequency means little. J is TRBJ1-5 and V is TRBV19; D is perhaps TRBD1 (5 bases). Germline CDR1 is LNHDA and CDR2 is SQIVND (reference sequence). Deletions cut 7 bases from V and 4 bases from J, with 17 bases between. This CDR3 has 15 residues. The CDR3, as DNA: TGTGCCAGTACCCCGGGCAGGGTTTCAAATCAGCCCCAGCATTTT. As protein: CASTPGRVSNQPQHF.

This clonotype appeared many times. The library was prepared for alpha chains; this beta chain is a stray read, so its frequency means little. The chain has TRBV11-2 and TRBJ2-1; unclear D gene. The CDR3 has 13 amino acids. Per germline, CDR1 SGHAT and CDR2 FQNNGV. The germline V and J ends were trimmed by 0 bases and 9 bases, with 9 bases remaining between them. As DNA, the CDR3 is TGTGCCAGCAGCTTAGAGAGTAAGGGTGAGCAGTTCTTC. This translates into CASSLESKGEQFF.

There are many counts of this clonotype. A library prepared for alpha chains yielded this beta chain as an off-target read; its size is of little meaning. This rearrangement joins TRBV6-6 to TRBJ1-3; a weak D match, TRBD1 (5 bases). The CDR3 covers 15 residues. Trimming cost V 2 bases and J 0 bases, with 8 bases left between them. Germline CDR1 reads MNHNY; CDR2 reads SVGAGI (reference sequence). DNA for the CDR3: TGTGCCAGCAGTTACCCGGGGGTCTCTGGAAACACCATATATTTT. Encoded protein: CASSYPGVSGNTIYF.

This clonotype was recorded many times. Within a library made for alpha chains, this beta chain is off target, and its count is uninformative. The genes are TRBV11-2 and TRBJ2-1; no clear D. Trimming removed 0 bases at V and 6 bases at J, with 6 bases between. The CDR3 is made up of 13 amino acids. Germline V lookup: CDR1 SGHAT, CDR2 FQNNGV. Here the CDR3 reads CASSLDPFNEQFF. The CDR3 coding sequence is TGTGCCAGCAGCTTAGATCCATTCAATGAGCAGTTCTTC.

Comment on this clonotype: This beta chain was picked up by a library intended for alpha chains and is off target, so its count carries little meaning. The CDR3 DNA follows: TGCGCCAGCAGTCAAAACAGGGGGTTCACTGAAGCTTTCTTT. This codes for CASSQNRGFTEAFF. This rearrangement joins TRBV10-1 to TRBJ1-1; 8 nucleotides match TRBD1. The V segment lost 5 bases and the J segment 4 bases; nucleotides outside the gene matches: 6. The CDR3 length is 14 residues. Per germline, CDR1 WNHNN and CDR2 SYGVQD (reference sequence).

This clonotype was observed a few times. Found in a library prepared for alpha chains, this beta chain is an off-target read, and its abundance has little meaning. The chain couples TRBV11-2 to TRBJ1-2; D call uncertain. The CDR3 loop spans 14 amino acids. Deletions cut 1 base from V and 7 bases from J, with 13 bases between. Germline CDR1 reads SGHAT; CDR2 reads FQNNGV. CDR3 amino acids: CASSLVAGTSGYTF. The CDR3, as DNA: TGTGCCAGCAGCTTAGTGGCAGGAACGAGTGGCTACACCTTC. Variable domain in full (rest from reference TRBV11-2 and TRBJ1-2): EAGVAQSPRYKIIEKRQSVAFWCNPISGHATLYWYQQILGQGPKLLIQFQNNGVVDDSQLPKDRFSAERLKGVDSTLKIQPAKLEDSAVYLCASSLVAGTSGYTFGSGTRLTVV.

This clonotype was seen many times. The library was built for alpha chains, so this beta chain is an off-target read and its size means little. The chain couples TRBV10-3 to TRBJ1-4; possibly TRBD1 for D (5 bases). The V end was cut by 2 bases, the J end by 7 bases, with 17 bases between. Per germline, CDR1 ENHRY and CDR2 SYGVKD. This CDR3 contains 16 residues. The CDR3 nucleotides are TGTGCCATCAGTGAGGGCAGGATCAGGGTTGGTGAAAAACTGTTTTTT. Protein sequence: CAISEGRIRVGEKLFF.

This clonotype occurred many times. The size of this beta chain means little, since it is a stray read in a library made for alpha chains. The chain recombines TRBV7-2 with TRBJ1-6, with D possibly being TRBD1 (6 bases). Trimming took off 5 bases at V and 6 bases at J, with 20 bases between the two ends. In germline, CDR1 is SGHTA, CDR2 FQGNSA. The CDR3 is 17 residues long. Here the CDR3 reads CASSALQGFVRNSPLHF. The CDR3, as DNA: TGTGCCAGCAGCGCACTACAGGGATTCGTGCGTAATTCACCCCTCCACTTT.